These T cell receptor beta chains were read from a single sample in a study of blood T cell repertoires in COVID-19. Data came from immunoSEQ multiplex PCR; TCRdb stores just in-frame clones and leaves some out. The table records approximately 210,000 clones, about four fifths of them present only once. The sequenced sample was peripheral blood. The receptors stem from a woman aged 45 to 65 with active or convalescent COVID-19. CDR3s include the opening cysteine and the closing phenylalanine or tryptophan. The D gene is left open where the match is weak. Expanded clones get a size class; other rows say once, few or many, or leave the size out.

cdr3_length	clone_size	v_call	j_call	d_call	cdr3_aa	cdr3_nt
16	-	TRBV6-1	TRBJ1-5	-	CASSGGGGIGNQPQHF	TGTGCCAGCAGTGGGGGAGGAGGGATTGGAAATCAGCCCCAGCATTTT
13	-	TRBV10-1	TRBJ2-7	-	CASSVTGRGEQYF	TGCGCCAGCAGTGTAACAGGGAGGGGCGAGCAGTACTTC
17	-	TRBV6-1	TRBJ1-6	-	CASSERGLSSYNSPLHF	TGTGCCAGCAGTGAAAGGGGGTTGAGCTCCTATAATTCACCCCTCCACTTT
14	-	TRBV7-9	TRBJ1-1	-	CASSLAPRRGEAFF	TGTGCCAGCAGCTTAGCCCCGCGCAGGGGTGAAGCTTTCTTT
16	once	TRBV19	TRBJ1-6	-	CASSMSVSSYNSPLHF	TGTGCCAGTAGTATGAGCGTTAGCTCCTATAATTCACCCCTCCACTTT
13	few	TRBV7-9	TRBJ1-1	-	CASSPIRSTEAFF	TGTGCCAGCAGCCCGATCAGAAGCACTGAAGCTTTCTTT
15	-	TRBV21-1	TRBJ2-1	-	CASTYRGIYHNEQFF	TGTGCCAGCACCTATCGGGGGATTTATCACAATGAGCAGTTCTTC
12	-	TRBV3-1/TRBV3-2	TRBJ1-2	-	CASSKDTAGYTF	TGTGCCAGCAGCAAAGACACCGCGGGCTACACCTTC
13	-	TRBV19	TRBJ1-2	TRBD1	CASTPGTGVGYTF	TGTGCCAGTACCCCCGGGACAGGGGTTGGCTACACCTTC
18	-	TRBV15	TRBJ2-5	TRBD2	CATSREDGRARGKKTQYF	TGTGCCACCAGCAGAGAGGACGGGAGGGCAAGAGGGAAGAAGACCCAGTACTTC
17	once	TRBV7-9	TRBJ2-5	TRBD2	CASSPLTSGGSGETQYF	TGTGCCAGCAGCCCCTTGACTAGCGGGGGGTCGGGAGAGACCCAGTACTTC
12	-	TRBV5-1	TRBJ1-2	-	CASSGGNYGYTF	TGCGCCAGCAGCGGAGGGAACTATGGCTACACCTTC
16	-	TRBV19	TRBJ1-5	TRBD1	CASSPPSGQVNQPQHF	TGTGCCAGTAGTCCCCCAAGTGGACAGGTCAATCAGCCCCAGCATTTT
17	-	TRBV27	TRBJ1-4	-	CASSSQLAGAWDEKLFF	TGTGCCAGCAGTTCTCAACTCGCAGGGGCGTGGGATGAAAAACTGTTTTTT
14	-	TRBV24-1	TRBJ1-2	-	CATSDRGTNYGYTF	TGTGCCACCAGTGATAGGGGCACTAACTATGGCTACACCTTC
15	-	TRBV2	TRBJ1-5	TRBD1	CASSADRGWNQPQHF	TGTGCCAGCAGTGCGGACAGGGGATGGAATCAGCCCCAGCATTTT
15	-	TRBV5-1	TRBJ2-1	TRBD2	CASSGLAGGPYEQFF	TGCGCCAGCAGCGGACTAGCGGGAGGGCCGTATGAGCAGTTCTTC
14	once	TRBV9	TRBJ1-2	-	CASSERERGSGYTF	TGTGCCAGCAGCGAGAGGGAACGAGGGAGCGGCTACACCTTC
14	-	TRBV28	TRBJ1-2	-	CASSFGAGYNGYTF	TGTGCCAGCAGTTTTGGGGCAGGTTATAATGGCTACACCTTC
15	-	TRBV24-1	TRBJ1-1	TRBD1	CATILPIDRDTEAFF	TGTGCCACTATCCTACCTATCGACAGGGACACTGAAGCTTTCTTT